The present TCR beta chain was sequenced within a study of T cells in Graves' hyperthyroidism and ophthalmopathy. Study outcomes and limitations: Most thyroid clonotypes expanded above 0.001 were also detected in blood.

The CDR3 runs to 16 residues. CDR1 and CDR2 (germline): LGHDT, YNNKEL (reference sequence). V was cut by 3 bases and J by 6 bases, with 21 bases left in between. There are many counts of this clonotype. Its target is unknown. Amplification of TCR beta CDR3 regions was performed using RNA transcripts as template. HTBI primers were the set used in a first-round RT-PCR of the TCR CDR3. A single record per CDR3 protein comes from TCRdb applying MiXCR to the multiplex PCR reads. The sample consists of approximately 420,000 distinct CDR3 sequences, roughly 13% of them appearing once. This rearrangement joins TRBV3-1 to TRBJ2-7; weak D call: TRBD2 (6 bases). The sequenced material came from blood. This clonotype was sampled from a woman aged 18-35 years with Graves' hyperthyroidism. This CDR3 reads CASSQAGAGARGEQYF. The DNA of the CDR3 is TGTGCCAGCAGCCAGGCAGGAGCGGGCGCGCGGGGCGAGCAGTACTTC.